The 22 T cell receptor beta chains below were found in one sample sequenced in a study of T cells in Graves' hyperthyroidism and ophthalmopathy (dated by TCRdb to about 2019). The library came from multiplex PCR. Reads for this sample came from an Illumina HiSeq 2000. Amplification of TCR beta CDR3 regions was carried out from RNA transcripts. For the first round of RT-PCR on the TCR CDR3, the HTBI primer set was used together with the Qiagen OneStep RT-PCR kit. TCRdb cleaned the public reads at Q25 with fastp, built clones with MiXCR and kept in-frame beta chains. CDR3 protein duplicates are merged, each entry listing the most common genes and DNA. The sample table contains a few hundred thousand distinct CDR3 sequences; only one count was recorded for around 19% of them. 35% to 40% of the sample belongs to the ten largest clones. The sequenced sample consisted of blood. The receptors shown here come from a man aged 45-65 years with Graves' ophthalmopathy.

This chain uses TRBV4-1 with TRBJ2-7; 9 bases are shared with TRBD2. The germline V gene encodes CDR1 MGHRA and CDR2 YSYEKL. V lost 0 bases and J lost 3; bases outside the gene matches: 6. The CDR3 contains 16 residues. This CDR3 is CASSQDRASGNYEQYF. The CDR3 DNA reads as TGCGCCAGCAGCCAAGATCGGGCTAGCGGGAACTACGAGCAGTACTTC.

V usage is TRBV6-1 and J usage is TRBJ2-7; TRBD1 aligns across 7 bases. Germline V gene sequence: CDR1 MNHNS, CDR2 SASEGT. The CDR3 consists of 15 residues. The J segment lost 6 bases and the V segment lost 6 bases, leaving 14 bases of the junction unmatched. The DNA for the CDR3 is TGTGCCAGCAGAGTACCGGGACAGTCTACCTCCGAGCAGTACTTC. Encoded protein: CASRVPGQSTSEQYF.

This clonotype occurred many times. V gene TRBV12-3 or TRBV12-4 combines with J gene TRBJ1-1, with a weak D call TRBD1 (5 bases). The V gene lost 6 bases and the J gene lost 2 bases, with 10 bases spanning the gap. The CDR3 has 13 amino acids. The CDR3 spells CASSQGINTEAFF. CDR3 in DNA: TGTGCCAGCAGCCAGGGTATCAACACTGAAGCTTTCTTT.

This sequence joins TRBV6-1 and TRBJ2-2; D possibly corresponds to TRBD2 (7 bases). Germline CDR1 and CDR2: MNHNS and SASEGT. V dropped 6 bases and J dropped 1 base, with 15 bases sitting between them. The CDR3 extends over 16 amino acids. Here the CDR3 DNA reads TGTGCCAGCAGGGGCCGGGGGGCACTGAACACCGGGGAGCTGTTTTTT. Translation: CASRGRGALNTGELFF.

As for this clonotype: Here the CDR3 omits its conserved ending phenylalanine or tryptophan, so a read error is the likely source. This rearrangement joins TRBV6-1 to TRBJ1-2; TRBD1 agrees at 9 bases. The length of the CDR3 is 16 residues. V gave up 5 bases and J gave up 4 bases; unmatched junction bases: 11. CDR1 is MNHNS, CDR2 SASEGT, per germline. CDR3 loop: CASSSPGTGTLYGYTI. DNA of the CDR3: TGTGCCAGCAGTAGTCCCGGGACAGGGACCCTCTATGGCTACACCATC.

The chain has TRBV2 and TRBJ2-7, with 7 bases that match TRBD1. Germline V gene data show CDR1 as SNHLY and CDR2 as FYNNEI. The CDR3 consists of 13 residues. Germline trimming cut 11 bases from V and 0 bases from J; bases unmatched to any gene: 7. The CDR3 spells CACYRDSSYEQYF. In nucleotides, the CDR3 is TGTGCCTGCTACCGGGACAGCTCCTACGAGCAGTACTTC.

This clonotype was seen repeatedly, ten times or more. The genes are TRBV5-1 and TRBJ1-5, with TRBD1 as a possible D gene (5 bases). Per germline, CDR1 SGHRS and CDR2 YFSETQ. CDR3 length: 14 amino acids. Trimming shortened V by 0 bases and J by 3 bases, and 7 bases separated the two germline ends. The CDR3 nucleotides are TGCGCCAGCAGCTTGGGGGACTTCAATCAGCCCCAGCATTTT. Its translation is CASSLGDFNQPQHF.

This clonotype turned up a few times. V and J are TRBV6-1 and TRBJ1-2, with 7 bases lining up with TRBD1. This CDR3 comprises 15 residues. Germline lookup yields CDR1 MNHNS and CDR2 SASEGT. V shed 6 bases, J shed 2 bases, and the junction held 9 bases outside the gene matches. The CDR3: CASRYATGPNYGYTF. In DNA form, the CDR3 reads TGTGCCAGCAGATACGCGACAGGGCCCAACTATGGCTACACCTTC.

The chain is built from TRBV2 and TRBJ2-2; unclear D gene. The CDR3 runs 13 residues. Germline V lookup: CDR1 SNHLY, CDR2 FYNNEI. With 3 bases removed from V and 2 bases from J, the gap between germline ends came to 4 bases. CDR3 DNA sequence: TGTGCCAGCAGTGACATCAACACCGGGGAGCTGTTTTTT. The encoded protein is CASSDINTGELFF.

Only a few counts were recorded for this clonotype. The rearrangement links TRBV20-1 to TRBJ1-2; tentative D call: TRBD1 (5 bases). The V end lost 3 bases, the J end lost 4 bases, and 12 bases lay between the germline ends. CDR1 and CDR2 (germline): DFQATT, SNEGSKA (reference sequence). The CDR3 has 13 residues. The CDR3 spells CSASLARVYGYTF. CDR3 coding DNA: TGCAGTGCTAGTCTCGCCAGGGTCTATGGCTACACCTTC.

The V gene is TRBV19, the J gene TRBJ2-1; maybe TRBD2 (6 bases). This CDR3 comprises 15 residues. The germline V and J ends were trimmed by 5 bases and 5 bases, with 16 bases remaining between them. Germline CDR1 and CDR2: LNHDA and SQIVND (reference sequence). CDR3 protein: CASSQRASANNEQFF. The DNA of the CDR3 is TGTGCCAGTAGTCAGAGGGCTAGCGCTAACAATGAGCAGTTCTTC.

This clonotype was seen ten or more times. V usage is TRBV20-1 and J usage is TRBJ2-6, with 13 bases lining up with TRBD2. Germline V gene lookup returns CDR1 DFQATT and CDR2 SNEGSKA (reference sequence). The V and J ends lost 1 base and 0 bases, in that order; junction bases with no gene match: 12. CDR3 length equals 21 residues. CDR3 sequence: CSARAGQGGLAGTSGANVLTF. The CDR3 DNA is TGCAGTGCTAGAGCGGGACAGGGGGGACTAGCGGGGACCTCTGGGGCCAACGTCCTGACTTTC.

Ten or more counts support this clonotype. The chain employs TRBV28 and TRBJ1-5, with 9 bases that match TRBD1. The CDR3 loop spans 16 amino acids. In germline, CDR1 is MDHEN, CDR2 SYDVKM. Trimming at V came to 4 bases and at J to 4 bases, leaving 8 bases not matched to a gene. The CDR3 sequence: CASSYMGQGNNQPQHF. The CDR3 DNA follows: TGTGCCAGCAGTTACATGGGACAGGGCAATAATCAGCCCCAGCATTTT.

This clonotype came up many times. The V gene is TRBV3-1, the J gene TRBJ2-7, with a tentative D call TRBD2 (6 bases). Trimming cost V 1 base and J 6 bases, with 13 bases left between them. This CDR3 contains 14 residues. Germline V CDR1 and CDR2: LGHDT, YNNKEL (reference sequence). The CDR3: CASSQVSSAIEQYF. Written as DNA, the CDR3 is TGTGCCAGCAGCCAAGTATCTAGCGCAATCGAGCAGTACTTC.

This clonotype was seen only a few times. V gene TRBV14 combines with J gene TRBJ2-3; D perhaps matches TRBD1 (6 bases). Trimming removed 1 base at V and 8 bases at J, with 10 bases between. Germline V gene sequence: CDR1 SGHDN, CDR2 FVKESK. The CDR3 contains 13 residues. In nucleotides, the CDR3 is TGTGCCAGCAGCCAAGCGGTACAGGGTACGCAGTATTTT. Amino acids: CASSQAVQGTQYF.

This chain connects TRBV6-2 or TRBV6-3 to TRBJ2-2, with 7 bases fitting TRBD1. The CDR3 covers 15 residues. Looked up from germline, CDR1 is MNHEY and CDR2 is SVGEGT. V dropped 2 bases and J dropped 6; count of bases not matched to a gene: 6. The CDR3: CASSYDRVVPGELFF. For the CDR3, the DNA is TGTGCCAGCAGTTACGACAGGGTTGTGCCCGGGGAGCTGTTTTTT.

For this clonotype: A much bigger clone sits one base away, suggesting this may be a read error. CDR3 protein: CAARVRSQETQYF. In DNA, the CDR3 is TGTGCCGCCAGGGTGAGGAGTCAAGAGACCCAGTACTTC. The chain is built from TRBV15 and TRBJ2-5, with a possible D match to TRBD1 (5 bases). CDR3 length equals 13 residues. Looked up from germline, CDR1 is LNHNV and CDR2 is YYDKDF (reference sequence).

Ten or more counts support this clonotype. This chain joins TRBV3-1 and TRBJ2-7; D gene unclear. CDR3 length: 12 amino acids. V gave up 4 bases and J gave up 5 bases, with 9 bases separating them. Germline CDR1 and CDR2: LGHDT and YNNKEL (reference sequence). The CDR3 reads CASSPNRNEQYF. As DNA, the CDR3 is TGTGCCAGCAGCCCGAACAGAAACGAGCAGTACTTC.

A word on this clonotype: A junction boundary mismatches the germline segment, possibly from a read error. The rearrangement links TRBV7-3 to TRBJ2-1, with TRBD1 matching over 8 bases. The CDR3 runs to 14 residues. CDR1 and CDR2 (germline): SGHTA, FQGTGA. The CDR3 bases are TGTGCCAGCGGCTTGGGGACAGGCTACAATGAGCAGTTCTTC. The encoded protein is CASGLGTGYNEQFF. Using reference TRBV7-3 and TRBJ2-1 for the parts outside the CDR3, the full variable domain is GAGVSQTPSNKVTEKGKYVELRCDPISGHTALYWYRQSLGQGPEFLIYFQGTGAADDSGLPNDRFFAVRPEGSVSTLKIQRTERGDSAVYLCASGLGTGYNEQFFGPGTRLTVL.

This clonotype has a count of ten or more. This chain links TRBV12-3 or TRBV12-4 with TRBJ2-1, with 10 bases that match TRBD2. The CDR3 is 16 amino acids. With 4 bases clipped from V and 4 bases from J, the junction kept 7 bases outside the gene matches. The CDR3 DNA sequence: TGTGCCAGCAGTTCCCTCGGACTAGCGGTTTACAATGAGCAGTTCTTC. Its translation: CASSSLGLAVYNEQFF.

This clonotype has a handful of counts. V usage is TRBV10-3 and J usage is TRBJ1-3; 7 positions agree with TRBD1. The CDR3 is 15 residues long. Germline CDR1 and CDR2: ENHRY and SYGVKD. V shed 5 bases and J 0 bases; nucleotides not matched to a gene: 4. CDR3 sequence: CAISPGQSSGNTIYF. The CDR3 coding sequence is TGTGCCATCAGTCCGGGACAGAGCTCTGGAAACACCATATATTTT.

A remark on this clonotype: The conserved phenylalanine or tryptophan normally closing the CDR3 is absent here, so this likely arose from a read error. Here the CDR3 DNA reads TGTGCCAGCAGTGTTGGGGGAAGGGGCCCTGAAGCTTTCTCT. Protein: CASSVGGRGPEAFS. The chain carries TRBV6-2 or TRBV6-3 and TRBJ1-1; D might be TRBD1 (5 bases). Germline-derived CDR1 and CDR2 are MNHEY and SVGEGT. The CDR3 has 14 residues. V was cut by 5 bases and J by 6 bases, with 16 bases left in between.